This T cell receptor beta chain is from a study of graft-versus-host responses after intestinal transplantation. Germline CDR1 LGHNA, CDR2 YNFKEQ. Between the trimmed V and J ends, which lost 0 bases and 2 bases, there was a span of 10 bases. The CDR3 contains 15 residues. Repertoires were generated with immunoSEQ multiplex PCR, while TCRdb's copy carries only in-frame clones and drops some. Here the sample spans about 120,000 clones, 85% to 95% being singletons. In regard to this clone: Its target is not known.

This clonotype originated in a human donor who received an intestinal transplant. This chain uses TRBV4-2 with TRBJ1-2, with D possibly matching TRBD1 (5 bases). This material consisted of unstimulated CD8+ T cells sorted from spleen or lymph node cells, taken before intestinal transplant. CDR3 loop: CASSQELGRNYGYTF. The DNA of the CDR3 is TGTGCCAGCAGCCAAGAATTGGGGCGGAACTATGGCTACACCTTC.